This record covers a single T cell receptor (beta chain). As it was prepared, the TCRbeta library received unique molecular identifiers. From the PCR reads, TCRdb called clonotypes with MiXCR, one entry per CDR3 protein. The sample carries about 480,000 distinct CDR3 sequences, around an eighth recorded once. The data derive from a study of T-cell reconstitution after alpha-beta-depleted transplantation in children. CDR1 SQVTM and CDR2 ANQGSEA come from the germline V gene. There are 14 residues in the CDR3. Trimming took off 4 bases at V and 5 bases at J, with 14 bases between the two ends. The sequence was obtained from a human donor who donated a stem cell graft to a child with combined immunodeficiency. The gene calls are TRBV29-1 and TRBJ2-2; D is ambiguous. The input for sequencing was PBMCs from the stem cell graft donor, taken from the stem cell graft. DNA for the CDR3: TGCAGCGTTGCTTGGAGAGGAGTTACCGGGGAGCTGTTTTTT. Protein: CSVAWRGVTGELFF.